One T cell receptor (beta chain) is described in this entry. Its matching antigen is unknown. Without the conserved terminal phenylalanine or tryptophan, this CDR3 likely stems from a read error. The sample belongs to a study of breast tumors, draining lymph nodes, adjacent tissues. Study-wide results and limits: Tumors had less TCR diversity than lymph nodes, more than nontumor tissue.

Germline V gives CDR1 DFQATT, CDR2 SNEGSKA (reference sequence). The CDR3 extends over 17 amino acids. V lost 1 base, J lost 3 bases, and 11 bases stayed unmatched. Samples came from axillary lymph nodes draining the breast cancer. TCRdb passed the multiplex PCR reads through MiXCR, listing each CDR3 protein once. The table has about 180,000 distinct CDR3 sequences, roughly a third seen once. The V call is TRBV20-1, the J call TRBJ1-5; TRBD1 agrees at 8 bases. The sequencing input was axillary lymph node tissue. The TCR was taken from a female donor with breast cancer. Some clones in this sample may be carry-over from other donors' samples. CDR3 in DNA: TGCAGTGCTAGAGTCCACGGACAGGGCAACCCCAATCAGCCCCAGCATGGT. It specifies CSARVHGQGNPNQPQHG.